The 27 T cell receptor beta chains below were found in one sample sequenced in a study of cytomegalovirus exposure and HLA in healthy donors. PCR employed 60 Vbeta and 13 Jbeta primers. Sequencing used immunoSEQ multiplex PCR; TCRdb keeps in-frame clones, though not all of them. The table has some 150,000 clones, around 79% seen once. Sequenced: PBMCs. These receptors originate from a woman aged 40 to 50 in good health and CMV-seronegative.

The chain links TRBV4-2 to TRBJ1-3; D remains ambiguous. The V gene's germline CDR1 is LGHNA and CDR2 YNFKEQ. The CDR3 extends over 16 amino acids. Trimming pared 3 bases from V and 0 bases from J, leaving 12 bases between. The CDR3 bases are TGTGCCAGCAGCCATGAAGTGGCAGTCTCTGGAAACACCATATATTTT. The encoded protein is CASSHEVAVSGNTIYF.

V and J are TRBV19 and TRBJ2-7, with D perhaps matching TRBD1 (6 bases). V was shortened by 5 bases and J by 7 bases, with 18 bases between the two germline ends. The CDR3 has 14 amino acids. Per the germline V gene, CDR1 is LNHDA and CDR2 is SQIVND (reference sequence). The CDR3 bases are TGTGCCAGTAGTGCCCACGACAGGCCAATGGAGCAGTACTTC. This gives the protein CASSAHDRPMEQYF.

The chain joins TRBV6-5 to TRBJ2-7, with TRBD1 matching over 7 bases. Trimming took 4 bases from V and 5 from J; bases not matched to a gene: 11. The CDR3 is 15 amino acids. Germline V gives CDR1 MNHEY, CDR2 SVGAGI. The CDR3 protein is CASSLSERDRHEQYF. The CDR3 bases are TGTGCCAGCAGTTTGAGCGAAAGGGACAGACACGAGCAGTACTTC.

The CDR3 DNA sequence: TGTGCCAGCAGCTCCATCACAGGGCCTATGGCTTTCTTT. It codes for CASSSITGPMAFF. The V and J genes are TRBV5-6 and TRBJ1-1; D perhaps matches TRBD1 (6 bases). Germline CDR1 SGHDT, CDR2 YYEEEE. This CDR3 has 13 residues. V gave up 3 bases and J gave up 11 bases, with 17 bases separating them.

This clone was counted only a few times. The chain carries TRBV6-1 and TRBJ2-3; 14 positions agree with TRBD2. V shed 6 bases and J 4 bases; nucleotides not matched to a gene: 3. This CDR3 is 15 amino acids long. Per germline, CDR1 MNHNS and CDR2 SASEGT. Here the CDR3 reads CASSRLAGGADTQYF. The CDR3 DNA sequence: TGTGCCAGCAGCCGACTAGCGGGGGGGGCAGATACGCAGTATTTT.

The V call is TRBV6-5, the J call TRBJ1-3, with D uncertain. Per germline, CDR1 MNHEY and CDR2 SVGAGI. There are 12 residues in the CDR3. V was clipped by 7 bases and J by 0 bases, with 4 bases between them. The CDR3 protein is CASTSSGNTIYF. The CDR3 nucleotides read TGTGCCAGCACGAGCTCTGGAAACACCATATATTTT.

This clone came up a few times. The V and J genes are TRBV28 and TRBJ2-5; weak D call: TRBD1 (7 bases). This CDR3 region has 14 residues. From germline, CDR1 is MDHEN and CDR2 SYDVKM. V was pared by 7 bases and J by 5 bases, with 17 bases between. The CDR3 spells CASTVGGGEETQYF. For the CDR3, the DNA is TGTGCCAGCACCGTTGGAGGGGGCGAGGAGACCCAGTACTTC.

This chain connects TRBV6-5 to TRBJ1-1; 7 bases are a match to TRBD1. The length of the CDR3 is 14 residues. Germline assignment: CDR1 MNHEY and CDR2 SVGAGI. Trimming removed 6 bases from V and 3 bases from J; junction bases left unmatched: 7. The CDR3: CASRLPGGYTEAFF. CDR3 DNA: TGTGCCAGCAGACTACCAGGGGGGTACACTGAAGCTTTCTTT.

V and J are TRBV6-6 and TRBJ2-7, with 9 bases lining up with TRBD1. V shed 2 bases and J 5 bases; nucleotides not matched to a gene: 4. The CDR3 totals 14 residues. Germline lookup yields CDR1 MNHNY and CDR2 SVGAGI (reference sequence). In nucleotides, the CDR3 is TGTGCCAGCAGTTACGACAGGGGGAAGAACGAGCAGTACTTC. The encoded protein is CASSYDRGKNEQYF.

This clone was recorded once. The CDR3 protein is CASSILGLPGAFF. DNA of the CDR3: TGTGCCAGCTCTATCTTGGGGCTGCCCGGGGCTTTCTTT. The V gene is TRBV19, the J gene TRBJ1-1, with a possible D match to TRBD1 (5 bases). Germline V CDR1 and CDR2: LNHDA, SQIVND (reference sequence). The V end was cut by 9 bases, the J end by 11 bases, with 22 bases between. The CDR3 is 13 amino acids.

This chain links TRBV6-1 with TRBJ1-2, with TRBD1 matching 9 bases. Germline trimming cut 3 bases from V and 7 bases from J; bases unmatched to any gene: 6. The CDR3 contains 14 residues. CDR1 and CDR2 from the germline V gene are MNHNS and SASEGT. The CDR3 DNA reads TGTGCCAGCAGTGAGATACAGGGGGCTGGTGGCTACACCTTC. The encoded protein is CASSEIQGAGGYTF.

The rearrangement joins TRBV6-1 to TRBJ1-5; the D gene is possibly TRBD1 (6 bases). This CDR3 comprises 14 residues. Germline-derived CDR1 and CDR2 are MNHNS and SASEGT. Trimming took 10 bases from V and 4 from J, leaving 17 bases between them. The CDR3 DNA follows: TGTGCCACCAAAGGGGGGGGTGTTAATCAGCCCCAGCATTTT. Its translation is CATKGGGVNQPQHF.

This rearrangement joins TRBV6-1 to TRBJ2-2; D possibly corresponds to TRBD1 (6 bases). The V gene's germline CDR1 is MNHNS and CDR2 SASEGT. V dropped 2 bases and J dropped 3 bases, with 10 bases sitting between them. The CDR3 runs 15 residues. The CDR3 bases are TGTGCCAGCAGTGAACAGGGGCGGGACACCGGGGAGCTGTTTTTT. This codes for CASSEQGRDTGELFF.

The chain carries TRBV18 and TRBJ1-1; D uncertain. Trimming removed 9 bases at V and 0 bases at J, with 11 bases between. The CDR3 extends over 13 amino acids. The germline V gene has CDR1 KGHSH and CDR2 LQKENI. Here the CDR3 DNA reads TGTGCCAGTCTCGGTACCTTGAACACTGAAGCTTTCTTT. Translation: CASLGTLNTEAFF. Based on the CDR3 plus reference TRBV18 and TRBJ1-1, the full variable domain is NAGVMQNPRHLVRRRGQEARLRCSPMKGHSHVYWYRQLPEEGLKFMVYLQKENIIDESGMPKERFSAEFPKEGPSILRIQQVVRGDSAAYFCASLGTLNTEAFFGQGTRLTVV.

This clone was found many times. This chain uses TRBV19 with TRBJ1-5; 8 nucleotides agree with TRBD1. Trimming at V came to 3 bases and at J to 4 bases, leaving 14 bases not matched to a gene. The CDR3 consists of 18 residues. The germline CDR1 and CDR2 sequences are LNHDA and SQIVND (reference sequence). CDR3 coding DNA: TGTGCCAGTAGTATCGGGTATCTCACAGGGGGTTGGAATCAGCCCCAGCATTTT. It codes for CASSIGYLTGGWNQPQHF.

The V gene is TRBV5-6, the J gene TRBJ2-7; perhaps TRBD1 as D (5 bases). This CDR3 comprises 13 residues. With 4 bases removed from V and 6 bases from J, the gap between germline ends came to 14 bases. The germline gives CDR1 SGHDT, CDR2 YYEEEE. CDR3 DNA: TGTGCCAGCAGCACGGATTCAGGGATCGAGCAGTACTTC. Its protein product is CASSTDSGIEQYF.

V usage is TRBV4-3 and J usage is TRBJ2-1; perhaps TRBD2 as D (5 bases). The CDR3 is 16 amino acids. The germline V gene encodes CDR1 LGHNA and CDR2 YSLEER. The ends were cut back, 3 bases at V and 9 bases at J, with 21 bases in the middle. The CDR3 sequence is CASSQRPGVREGEQFF. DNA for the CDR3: TGCGCCAGCAGCCAGCGCCCCGGGGTGAGAGAAGGTGAGCAGTTCTTC.

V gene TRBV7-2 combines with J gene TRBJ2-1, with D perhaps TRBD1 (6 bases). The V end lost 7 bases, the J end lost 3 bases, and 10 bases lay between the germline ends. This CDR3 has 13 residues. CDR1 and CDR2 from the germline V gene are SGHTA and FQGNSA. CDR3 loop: CASILDSYNEQFF. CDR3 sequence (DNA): TGTGCCAGCATCTTGGACAGCTACAATGAGCAGTTCTTC.

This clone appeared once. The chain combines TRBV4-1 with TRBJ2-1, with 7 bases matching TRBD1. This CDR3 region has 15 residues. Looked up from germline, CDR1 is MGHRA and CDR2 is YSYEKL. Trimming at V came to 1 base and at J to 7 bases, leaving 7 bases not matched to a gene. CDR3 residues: CASSQVVGGGNEQFF. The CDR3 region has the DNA TGCGCCAGCAGCCAAGTGGTAGGGGGCGGTAATGAGCAGTTCTTC.

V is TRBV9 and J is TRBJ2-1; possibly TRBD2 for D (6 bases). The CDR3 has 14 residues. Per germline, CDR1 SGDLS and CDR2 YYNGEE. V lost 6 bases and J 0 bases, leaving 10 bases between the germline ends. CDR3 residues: CASTEGYSYNEQFF. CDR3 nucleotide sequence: TGTGCCAGCACGGAGGGATACTCCTACAATGAGCAGTTCTTC.

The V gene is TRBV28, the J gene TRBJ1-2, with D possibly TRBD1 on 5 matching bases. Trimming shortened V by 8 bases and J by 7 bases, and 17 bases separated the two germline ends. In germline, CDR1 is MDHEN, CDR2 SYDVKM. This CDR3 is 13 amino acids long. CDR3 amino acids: CASGEDRSIGYTF. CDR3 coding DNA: TGTGCCAGCGGAGAAGACAGATCCATTGGCTACACCTTC.

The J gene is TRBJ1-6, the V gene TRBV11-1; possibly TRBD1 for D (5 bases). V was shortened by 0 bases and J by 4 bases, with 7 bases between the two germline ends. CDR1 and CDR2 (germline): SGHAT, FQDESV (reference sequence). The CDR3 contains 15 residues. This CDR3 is CASSLARGYNSPLHF. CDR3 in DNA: TGTGCCAGCAGCTTAGCACGGGGGTATAATTCACCCCTCCACTTT. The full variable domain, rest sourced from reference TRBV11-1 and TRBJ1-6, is EAEVAQSPRYKITEKSQAVAFWCDPISGHATLYWYRQILGQGPELLVQFQDESVVDDSQLPKDRFSAERLKGVDSTLKIQPAELGDSAMYLCASSLARGYNSPLHFGNGTRLTVT.

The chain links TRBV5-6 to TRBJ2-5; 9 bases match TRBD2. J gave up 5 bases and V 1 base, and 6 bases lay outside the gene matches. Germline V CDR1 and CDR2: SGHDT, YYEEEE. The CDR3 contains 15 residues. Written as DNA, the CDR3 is TGTGCCAGCAGCTTGCCACTAGCGGGCGGTGAGACCCAGTACTTC. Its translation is CASSLPLAGGETQYF.

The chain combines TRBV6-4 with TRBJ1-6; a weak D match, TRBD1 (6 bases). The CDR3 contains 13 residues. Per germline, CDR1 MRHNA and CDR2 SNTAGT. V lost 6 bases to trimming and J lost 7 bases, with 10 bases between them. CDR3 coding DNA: TGTGCCAGCAGCCCTGACAGGAATTCACCCCTCCACTTT. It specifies CASSPDRNSPLHF.

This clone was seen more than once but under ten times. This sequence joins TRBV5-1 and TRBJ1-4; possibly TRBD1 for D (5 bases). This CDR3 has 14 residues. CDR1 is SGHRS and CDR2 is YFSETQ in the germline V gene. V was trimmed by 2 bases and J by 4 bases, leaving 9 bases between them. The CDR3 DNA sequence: TGCGCCAGCAGCTTTGACAGTTTTAATGAAAAACTGTTTTTT. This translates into CASSFDSFNEKLFF.

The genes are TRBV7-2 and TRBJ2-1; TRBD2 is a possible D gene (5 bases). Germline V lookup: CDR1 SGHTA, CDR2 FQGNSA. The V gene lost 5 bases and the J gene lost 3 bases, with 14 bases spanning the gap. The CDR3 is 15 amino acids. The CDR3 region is CASSASSGIYNEQFF. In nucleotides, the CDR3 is TGTGCCAGCAGCGCGTCAAGCGGAATCTACAATGAGCAGTTCTTC.

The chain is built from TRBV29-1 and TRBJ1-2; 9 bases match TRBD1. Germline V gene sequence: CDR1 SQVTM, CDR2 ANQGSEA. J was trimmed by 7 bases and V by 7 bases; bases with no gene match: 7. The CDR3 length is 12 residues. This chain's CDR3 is CSANRGRGGYTF. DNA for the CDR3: TGCAGCGCAAACAGGGGGCGCGGTGGCTACACCTTC.